This TCR beta chain was captured in a study of control samples from healthy donors and cancer patients. The CDR3 is 13 residues long. The V end lost 5 bases, the J end lost 2 bases, and 10 bases lay between the germline ends. Germline-derived CDR1 and CDR2 are SGHNT and YENEEA. Clones were read by immunoSEQ multiplex PCR, and TCRdb kept only the in-frame ones, dropping some. The sample holds approximately 100,000 clones; approximately 86% are singletons and the top ten take around an eighth. This sequence originates from a man aged 25-40 years in good health. The specimen sequenced was blood. The chain carries TRBV11-3 and TRBJ2-7; a weak D match, TRBD1 (6 bases). CDR3 residues: CASSPDSTYEQYF. In nucleotides, the CDR3 is TGTGCCAGCAGCCCGGACAGCACCTACGAGCAGTACTTC. The full variable domain, with the rest looked up from reference TRBV11-3 and TRBJ2-7, is EAGVVQSPRYKIIEKKQPVAFWCNPISGHNTLYWYLQNLGQGPELLIRYENEEAVDDSQLPKDRFSAERLKGVDSTLKIQPAELGDSAVYLCASSPDSTYEQYFGPGTRLTVT.